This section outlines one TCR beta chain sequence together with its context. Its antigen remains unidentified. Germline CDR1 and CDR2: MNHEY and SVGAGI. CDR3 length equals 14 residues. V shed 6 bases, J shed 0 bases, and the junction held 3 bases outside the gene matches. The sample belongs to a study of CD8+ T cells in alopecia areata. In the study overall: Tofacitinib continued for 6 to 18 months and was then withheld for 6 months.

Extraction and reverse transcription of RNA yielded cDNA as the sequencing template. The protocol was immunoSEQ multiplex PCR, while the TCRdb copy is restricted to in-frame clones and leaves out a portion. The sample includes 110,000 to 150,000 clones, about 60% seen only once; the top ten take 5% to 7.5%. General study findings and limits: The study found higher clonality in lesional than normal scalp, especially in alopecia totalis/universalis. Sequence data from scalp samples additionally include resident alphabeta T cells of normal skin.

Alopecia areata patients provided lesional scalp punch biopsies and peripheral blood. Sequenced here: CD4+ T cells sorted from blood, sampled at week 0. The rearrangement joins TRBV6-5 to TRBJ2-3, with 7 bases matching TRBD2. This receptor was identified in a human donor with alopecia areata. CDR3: CASRAGGSTDTQYF. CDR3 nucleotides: TGTGCCAGCAGAGCCGGGGGGAGCACAGATACGCAGTATTTT.